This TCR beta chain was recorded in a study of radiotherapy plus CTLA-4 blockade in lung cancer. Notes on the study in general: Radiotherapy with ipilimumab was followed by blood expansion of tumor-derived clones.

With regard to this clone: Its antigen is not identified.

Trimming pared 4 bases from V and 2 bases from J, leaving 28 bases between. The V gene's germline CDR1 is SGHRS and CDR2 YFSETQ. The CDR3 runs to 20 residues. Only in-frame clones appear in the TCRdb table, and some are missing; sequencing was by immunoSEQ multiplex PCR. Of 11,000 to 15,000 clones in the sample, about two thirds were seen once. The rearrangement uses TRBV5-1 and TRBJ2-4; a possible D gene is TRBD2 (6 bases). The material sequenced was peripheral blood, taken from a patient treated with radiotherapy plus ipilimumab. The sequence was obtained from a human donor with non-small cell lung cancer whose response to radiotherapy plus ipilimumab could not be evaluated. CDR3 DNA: TGCGCCAGCAGCCCATACTCCGGGACTGGGACGGGGGTAACCAAAAACATTCAGTACTTC. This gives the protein CASSPYSGTGTGVTKNIQYF.